This T cell receptor beta chain comes out of a study of blood T cell repertoires in COVID-19. Whole-study context: T cells, B-cell-depleted T cells, or PBMCs supplied cDNA or gDNA.

The CDR3 loop spans 13 amino acids. V lost 8 bases to trimming and J lost 0 bases, with 9 bases between them. Germline CDR1 LGHDT, CDR2 YNNKEL (reference sequence). In the source study's methods: The authors estimated nucleated cell counts from reference gene primer amplification. Assay: immunoSEQ multiplex PCR; the TCRdb copy retains only in-frame clones and omits some. V and J calls plus clone size are reproduced from that table; the DNA served to infer D and trimming. Here the sample spans some 80,000 clones, 88% being singletons. The chain combines TRBV3-1 (or the pseudogene TRBV3-2) with TRBJ2-3; D gene ambiguous. This clonotype was obtained from a human donor in a cohort sampled during active COVID-19. The material sequenced was peripheral blood. CDR3 protein: CASRLESTDTQYF. The CDR3 DNA reads as TGTGCCAGCCGACTGGAAAGCACAGATACGCAGTATTTT.